Presented here are 11 T cell receptor beta chains from one specimen sequenced in a study of PD-1 blockade in classical Hodgkin lymphoma (dated by TCRdb to about 2020). Library preparation used the immunoSEQ multiplex PCR assay. TCRdb obtained this table from immuneACCESS and retained in-frame rearrangements with V and J assigned. These tables miss some clones; where compared with another copy, unresolved V genes account for less than half of the shortfall, and the remainder is unexplained. The sample includes about 30,000 clones, with about 87% observed a single time. Of the sample, roughly 1.2% falls within the top ten clones. The sample's time point, from its label and the paper: newly diagnosed, previously untreated cHL patient sample. Using a Miltenyi CD4+ T cell isolation kit, CD4+ T cells were purified from thawed PBMCs through magnetic negative selection. Sequenced material: CD4+ T cells from blood. Receptors originate from a human donor with classical Hodgkin lymphoma.

The J gene is TRBJ2-1, the V gene TRBV7-3, with TRBD2 matching over 7 bases. This CDR3 region has 14 residues. The junction had 6 bases not matched to a gene; V was cut back by 3 bases and J by 7 bases. The germline gives CDR1 SGHTA, CDR2 FQGTGA. In nucleotides, the CDR3 is TGTGCCAGCAGCTTGACGGGAGGAGTGAATGAGCAGTTCTTC. Encoded protein: CASSLTGGVNEQFF. Full variable domain (missing parts from reference TRBV7-3 and TRBJ2-1): GAGVSQTPSNKVTEKGKYVELRCDPISGHTALYWYRQSLGQGPEFLIYFQGTGAADDSGLPNDRFFAVRPEGSVSTLKIQRTERGDSAVYLCASSLTGGVNEQFFGPGTRLTVL.

The chain carries TRBV18 and TRBJ2-6, with unresolved D. Trimming took 3 bases from V and 0 from J, leaving 12 bases between them. The CDR3 is 17 amino acids. Per the germline V gene, CDR1 is KGHSH and CDR2 is LQKENI. CDR3 nucleotide sequence: TGTGCCAGCTCACCTAGGGCCCCCAACTCTGGGGCCAACGTCCTGACTTTC. Amino acid sequence: CASSPRAPNSGANVLTF.

The chain links TRBV10-3 to TRBJ2-2; a possible D gene is TRBD2 (6 bases). There are 16 residues in the CDR3. The ends were cut back, 4 bases at V and 7 bases at J, with 19 bases in the middle. Germline CDR1 ENHRY, CDR2 SYGVKD. CDR3 region: CAISADPLTSSGELFF. CDR3 DNA: TGTGCCATCAGTGCCGACCCCTTAACTAGCAGCGGGGAGCTGTTTTTT.

The rearrangement links TRBV2 to TRBJ1-2; D possibly corresponds to TRBD1 (6 bases). V lost 6 bases, J lost 11 bases, and 19 bases lay in between. CDR3 length: 13 residues. Germline values: CDR1 SNHLY, CDR2 FYNNEI. The DNA of the CDR3 is TGTGCCAGCAGCCGGACAGTTTTTGGGGAGTACACCTTC. It is translated as CASSRTVFGEYTF.

V and J are TRBV27 and TRBJ1-3; the match to TRBD1 covers 8 bases. The CDR3 runs to 16 residues. The ends lost 6 bases at V and 4 bases at J; junction bases unmatched: 11. Germline V lookup: CDR1 MNHEY, CDR2 SMNVEV (reference sequence). This chain's CDR3 is CASSSSDRVTGNTIYF. CDR3 DNA sequence: TGTGCCAGCAGCTCCTCGGACAGGGTGACCGGAAACACCATATATTTT.

Turning to this clone: One end of the junction varies from germline; a read error may be responsible. V and J are TRBV7-7 and TRBJ2-5; 13 nucleotides align to TRBD2. There are 17 residues in the CDR3. Germline CDR1 SSHAT, CDR2 FNYEAQ (reference sequence). The CDR3 DNA reads TGTGCTAGCAGCTTAGGCAGACTAGCGGGAGGAGGGGAGACCCAGTACTTC. Translation gives CASSLGRLAGGGETQYF.

The rearrangement uses TRBV29-1 and TRBJ1-1; possibly TRBD1 for D (6 bases). Germline V CDR1 and CDR2: SQVTM, ANQGSEA. V dropped 5 bases and J dropped 1 base, with 14 bases sitting between them. The CDR3 extends over 14 amino acids. The CDR3 bases are TGCAGCGTTCGGGGGGCAACAGGGAACACTGAAGCTTTCTTT. Its protein is CSVRGATGNTEAFF.

This chain links TRBV4-1 with TRBJ2-3, with 7 bases identical to TRBD2. The CDR3 runs to 16 residues. CDR1 is MGHRA and CDR2 is YSYEKL in the germline V gene. V gave up 1 base and J gave up 0 bases; unmatched junction bases: 4. The CDR3 protein is CASSQGNSGSTDTQYF. The CDR3 coding sequence is TGCGCCAGCAGCCAAGGTAATAGCGGGAGCACAGATACGCAGTATTTT.

The chain joins TRBV28 to TRBJ1-2; D ambiguous. Germline CDR1 and CDR2: MDHEN and SYDVKM. The CDR3 is made up of 12 amino acids. Trimming shortened V by 7 bases and J by 4 bases, and 10 bases separated the two germline ends. The CDR3 loop is CASKLMGYGYTF. For the CDR3, the DNA is TGTGCCAGCAAGCTCATGGGCTATGGCTACACCTTC.

V and J are TRBV18 and TRBJ2-2, with a possible D match to TRBD2 (6 bases). This CDR3 contains 15 residues. Deletions cut 8 bases from V and 1 base from J, with 14 bases between. Germline V gene sequence: CDR1 KGHSH, CDR2 LQKENI. This chain's CDR3 is CASRPGTGNTGELFF. The CDR3 region has the DNA TGTGCCAGCCGGCCCGGGACTGGGAACACCGGGGAGCTGTTTTTT.

This chain connects TRBV11-2 to TRBJ1-1; possibly TRBD1 for D (6 bases). This CDR3 contains 13 residues. V lost 5 bases and J 4 bases, leaving 11 bases between the germline ends. Per germline, CDR1 SGHAT and CDR2 FQNNGV. This chain's CDR3 is CASSNSQGTEAFF. CDR3 coding DNA: TGTGCCAGCAGCAATTCACAGGGCACTGAAGCTTTCTTT.